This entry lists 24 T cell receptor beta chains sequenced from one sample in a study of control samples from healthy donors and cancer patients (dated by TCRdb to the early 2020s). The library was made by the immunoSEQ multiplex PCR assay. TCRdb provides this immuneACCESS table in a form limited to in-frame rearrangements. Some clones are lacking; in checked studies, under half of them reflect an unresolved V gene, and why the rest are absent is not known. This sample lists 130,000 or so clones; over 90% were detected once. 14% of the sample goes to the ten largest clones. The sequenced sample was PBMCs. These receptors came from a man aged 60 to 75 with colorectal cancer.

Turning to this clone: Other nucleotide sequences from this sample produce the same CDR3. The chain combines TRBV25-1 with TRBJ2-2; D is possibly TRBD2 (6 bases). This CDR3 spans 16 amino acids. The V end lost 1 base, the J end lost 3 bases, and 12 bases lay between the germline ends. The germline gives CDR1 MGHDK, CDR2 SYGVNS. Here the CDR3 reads CASSELRGRDTGELFF. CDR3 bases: TGTGCCAGCAGTGAATTGCGGGGTCGGGACACCGGGGAGCTGTTTTTT.

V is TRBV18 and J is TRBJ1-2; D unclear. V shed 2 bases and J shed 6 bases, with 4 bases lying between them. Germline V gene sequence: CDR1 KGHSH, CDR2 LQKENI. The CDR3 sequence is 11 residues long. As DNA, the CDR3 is TGTGCCAGCTCACCAGGGGATGGCTACACCTTC. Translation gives CASSPGDGYTF.

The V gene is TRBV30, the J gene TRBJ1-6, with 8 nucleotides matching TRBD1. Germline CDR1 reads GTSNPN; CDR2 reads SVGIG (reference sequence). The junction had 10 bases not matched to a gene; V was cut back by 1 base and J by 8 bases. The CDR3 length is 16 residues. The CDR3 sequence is CAWSAGRTGIYSPLHF. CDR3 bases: TGTGCCTGGAGTGCGGGAAGGACAGGGATCTATTCACCCCTCCACTTT.

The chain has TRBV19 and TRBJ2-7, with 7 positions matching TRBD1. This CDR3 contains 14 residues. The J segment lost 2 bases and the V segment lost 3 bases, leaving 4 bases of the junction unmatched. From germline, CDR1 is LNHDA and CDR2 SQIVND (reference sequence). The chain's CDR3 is CASSIETGPYEQYF. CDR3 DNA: TGTGCCAGTAGTATTGAGACAGGGCCCTACGAGCAGTACTTC.

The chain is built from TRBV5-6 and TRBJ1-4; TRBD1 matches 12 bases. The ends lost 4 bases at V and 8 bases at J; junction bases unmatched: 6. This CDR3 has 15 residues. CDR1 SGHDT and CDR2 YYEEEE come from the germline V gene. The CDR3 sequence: CASSPGQGANEKLFF. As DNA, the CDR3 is TGTGCCAGCAGCCCGGGACAGGGGGCGAACGAAAAACTGTTTTTT.

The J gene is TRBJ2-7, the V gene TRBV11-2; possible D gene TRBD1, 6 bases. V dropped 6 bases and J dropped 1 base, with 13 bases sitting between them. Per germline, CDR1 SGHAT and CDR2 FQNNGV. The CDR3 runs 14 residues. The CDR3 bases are TGTGCCAGCAGGCCCCCCGGACAGTCCTACGAGCAGTACTTC. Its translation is CASRPPGQSYEQYF.

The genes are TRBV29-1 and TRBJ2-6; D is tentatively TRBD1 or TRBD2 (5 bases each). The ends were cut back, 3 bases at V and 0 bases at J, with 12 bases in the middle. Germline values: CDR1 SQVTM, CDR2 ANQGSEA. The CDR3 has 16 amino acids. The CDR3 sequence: CSVEEEGSSGANVLTF. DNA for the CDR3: TGCAGCGTTGAGGAAGAGGGGAGCTCTGGGGCCAACGTCCTGACTTTC. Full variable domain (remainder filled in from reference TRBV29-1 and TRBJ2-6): SAVISQKPSRDICQRGTSLTIQCQVDSQVTMMFWYRQQPGQSLTLIATANQGSEATYESGFVIDKFPISRPNLTFSTLTVSNMSPEDSSIYLCSVEEEGSSGANVLTFGAGSRLTVL.

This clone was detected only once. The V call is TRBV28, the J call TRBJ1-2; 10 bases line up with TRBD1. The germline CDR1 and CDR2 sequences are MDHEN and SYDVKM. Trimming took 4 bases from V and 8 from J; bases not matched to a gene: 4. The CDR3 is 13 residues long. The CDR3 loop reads CASSSGQGKGYTF. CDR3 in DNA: TGTGCCAGCAGTTCGGGACAGGGGAAGGGCTACACCTTC.

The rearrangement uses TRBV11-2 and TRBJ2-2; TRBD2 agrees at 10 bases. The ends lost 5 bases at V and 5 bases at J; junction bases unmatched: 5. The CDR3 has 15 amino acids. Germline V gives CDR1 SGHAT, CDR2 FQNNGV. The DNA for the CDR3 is TGTGCCAGCAGCCTCGGACTAGCGGAAACCGGGGAGCTGTTTTTT. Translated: CASSLGLAETGELFF.

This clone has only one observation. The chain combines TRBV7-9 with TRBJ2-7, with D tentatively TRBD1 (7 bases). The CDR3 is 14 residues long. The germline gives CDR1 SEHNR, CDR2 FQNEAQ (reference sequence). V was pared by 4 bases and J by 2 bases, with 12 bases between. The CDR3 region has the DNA TGTGCCAGCAGCTGGCAGGGGGGAGCCTACGAGCAGTACTTC. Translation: CASSWQGGAYEQYF.

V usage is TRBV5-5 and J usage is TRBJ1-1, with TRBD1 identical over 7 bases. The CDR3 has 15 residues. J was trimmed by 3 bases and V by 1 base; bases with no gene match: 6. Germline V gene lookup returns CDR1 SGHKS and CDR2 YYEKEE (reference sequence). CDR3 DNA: TGTGCCAGCAGCTTGAGAGGGGGCCGGTACACTGAAGCTTTCTTT. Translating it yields CASSLRGGRYTEAFF.

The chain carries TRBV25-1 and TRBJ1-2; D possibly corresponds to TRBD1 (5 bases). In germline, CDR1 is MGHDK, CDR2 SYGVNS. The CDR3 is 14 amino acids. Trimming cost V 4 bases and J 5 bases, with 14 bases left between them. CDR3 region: CASSGDLPRYGYTF. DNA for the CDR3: TGTGCCAGCAGTGGGGACCTTCCTAGGTATGGCTACACCTTC.

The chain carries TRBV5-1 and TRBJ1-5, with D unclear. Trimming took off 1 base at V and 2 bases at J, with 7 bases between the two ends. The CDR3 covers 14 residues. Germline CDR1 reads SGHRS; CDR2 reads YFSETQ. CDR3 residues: CASSLSTGNQPQHF. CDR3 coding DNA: TGCGCCAGCAGCTTGTCAACCGGCAATCAGCCCCAGCATTTT.

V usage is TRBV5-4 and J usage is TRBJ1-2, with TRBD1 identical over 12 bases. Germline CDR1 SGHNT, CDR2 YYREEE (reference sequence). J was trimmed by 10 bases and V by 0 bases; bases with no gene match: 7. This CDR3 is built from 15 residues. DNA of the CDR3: TGTGCCAGCAGCTTGGGGTCCGGGACAGGGGGCCACTACACCTTC. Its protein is CASSLGSGTGGHYTF.

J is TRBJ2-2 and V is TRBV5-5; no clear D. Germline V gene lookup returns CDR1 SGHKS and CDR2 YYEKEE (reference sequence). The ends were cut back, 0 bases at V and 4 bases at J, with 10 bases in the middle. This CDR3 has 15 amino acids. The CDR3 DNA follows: TGTGCCAGCAGCTTGGTTCAAGGATCCACCGGGGAGCTGTTTTTT. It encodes CASSLVQGSTGELFF. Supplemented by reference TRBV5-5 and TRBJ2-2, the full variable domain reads DAGVTQSPTHLIKTRGQQVTLRCSPISGHKSVSWYQQVLGQGPQFIFQYYEKEERGRGNFPDRFSARQFPNYSSELNVNALLLGDSALYLCASSLVQGSTGELFFGEGSRLTVL.

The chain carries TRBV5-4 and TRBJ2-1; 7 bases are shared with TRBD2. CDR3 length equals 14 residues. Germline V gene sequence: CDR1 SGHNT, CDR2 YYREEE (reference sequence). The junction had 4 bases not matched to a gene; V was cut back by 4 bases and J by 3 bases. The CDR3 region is CASSLGGGYNEQFF. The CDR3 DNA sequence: TGTGCCAGCAGCCTGGGGGGGGGCTACAATGAGCAGTTCTTC.

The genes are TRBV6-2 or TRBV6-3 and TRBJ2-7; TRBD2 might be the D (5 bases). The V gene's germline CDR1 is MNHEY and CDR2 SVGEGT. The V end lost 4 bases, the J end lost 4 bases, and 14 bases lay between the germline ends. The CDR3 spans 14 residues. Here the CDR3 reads CASSFGLLRYEQYF. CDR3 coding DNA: TGTGCCAGCAGTTTCGGACTGCTCCGGTACGAGCAGTACTTC.

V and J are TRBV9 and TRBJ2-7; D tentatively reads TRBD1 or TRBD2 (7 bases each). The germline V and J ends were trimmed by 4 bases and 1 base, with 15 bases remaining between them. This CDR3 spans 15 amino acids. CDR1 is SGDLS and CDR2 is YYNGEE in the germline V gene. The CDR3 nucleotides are TGTGCCAGCAGCCCAGGGGGGGGACTATCCTACGAGCAGTACTTC. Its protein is CASSPGGGLSYEQYF.

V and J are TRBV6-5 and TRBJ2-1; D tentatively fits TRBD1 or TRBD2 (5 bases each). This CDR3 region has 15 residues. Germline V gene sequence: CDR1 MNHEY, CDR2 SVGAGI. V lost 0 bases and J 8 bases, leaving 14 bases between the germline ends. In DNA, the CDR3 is TGTGCCAGCAGTTACTCGTTCCGAAGGGACGATGAGCAGTTCTTC. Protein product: CASSYSFRRDDEQFF.

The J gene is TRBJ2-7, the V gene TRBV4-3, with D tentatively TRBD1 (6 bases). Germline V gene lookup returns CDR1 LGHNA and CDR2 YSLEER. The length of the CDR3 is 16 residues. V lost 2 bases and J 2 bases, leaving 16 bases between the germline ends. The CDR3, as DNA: TGCGCCAGCAGCCAAACTTTAGACAGGACCACCTACGAGCAGTACTTC. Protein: CASSQTLDRTTYEQYF.

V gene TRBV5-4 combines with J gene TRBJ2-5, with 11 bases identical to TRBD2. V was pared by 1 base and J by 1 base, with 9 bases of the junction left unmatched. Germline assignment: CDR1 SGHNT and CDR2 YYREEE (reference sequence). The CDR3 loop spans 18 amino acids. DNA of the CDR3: TGTGCCAGCAGCTTGAATAGCGGGGGGGCTATAGGCCAAGAGACCCAGTACTTC. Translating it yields CASSLNSGGAIGQETQYF.

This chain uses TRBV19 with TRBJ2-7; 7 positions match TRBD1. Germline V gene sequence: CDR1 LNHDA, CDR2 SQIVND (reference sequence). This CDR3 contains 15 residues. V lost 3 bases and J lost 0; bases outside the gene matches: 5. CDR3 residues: CASSMGQPGSYEQYF. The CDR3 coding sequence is TGTGCCAGTAGTATGGGACAGCCAGGCTCCTACGAGCAGTACTTC.

As DNA, the CDR3 is TGCGCCAGCAGCTTGGTCAGGGTAGGCAATGAGCAGTTCTTC. Translation gives CASSLVRVGNEQFF. The chain recombines TRBV5-1 with TRBJ2-1; a weak D match, TRBD1 (5 bases). The length of the CDR3 is 14 residues. Trimming took 0 bases from V and 6 from J, leaving 10 bases between them. The germline gives CDR1 SGHRS, CDR2 YFSETQ.

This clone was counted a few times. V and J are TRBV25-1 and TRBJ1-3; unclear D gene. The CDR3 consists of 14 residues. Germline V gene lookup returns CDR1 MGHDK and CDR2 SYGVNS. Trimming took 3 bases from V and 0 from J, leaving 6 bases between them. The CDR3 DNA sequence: TGTGCCAGCAGTGAGGGAAACTCTGGAAACACCATATATTTT. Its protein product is CASSEGNSGNTIYF.